The present TCR beta chain was sequenced within a study of blood T cell repertoires in COVID-19. Background on the study: Samples of COVID-19 (acute and convalescent) were obtained from the United States, Italy and Spain. Sources were T cells, B-cell-depleted T cells, or PBMCs; the material itself was cDNA or gDNA.

In the original processing: Reference gene primer amplification in the assay estimated nucleated cell counts. The method was immunoSEQ multiplex PCR; TCRdb's version includes in-frame clones alone and lacks a portion of them. Clone size and the V and J calls come from that table; the DNA yielded D and trimming. The sample has hundreds of thousands of clones, 86% seen once. Germline CDR1 is SGHRS and CDR2 is YFSETQ. V shed 1 base, J shed 8 bases, and the junction held 8 bases outside the gene matches. The CDR3 runs to 15 residues. Seattle patient enrollment occurred during active infection, with longitudinal follow-up thereafter.

The V and J genes are TRBV5-1 and TRBJ2-2; TRBD1 aligns across 7 bases. The specimen was peripheral blood. The receptor was isolated from a man aged 50 to 60 with COVID-19, enrolled during active disease. Here the CDR3 reads CASSLTGTATGELFF. The CDR3 bases are TGCGCCAGCAGCTTGACTGGGACAGCGACGGGGGAGCTGTTTTTT.